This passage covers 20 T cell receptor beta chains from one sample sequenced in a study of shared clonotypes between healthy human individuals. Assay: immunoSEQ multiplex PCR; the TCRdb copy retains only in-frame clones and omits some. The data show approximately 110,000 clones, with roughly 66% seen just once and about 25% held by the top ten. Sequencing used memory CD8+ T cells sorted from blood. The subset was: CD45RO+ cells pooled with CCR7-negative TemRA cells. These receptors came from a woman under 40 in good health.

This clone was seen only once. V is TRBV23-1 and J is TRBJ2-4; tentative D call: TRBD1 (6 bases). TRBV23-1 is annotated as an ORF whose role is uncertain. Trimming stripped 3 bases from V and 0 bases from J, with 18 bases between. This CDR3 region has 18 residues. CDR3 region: CASSQATPGQLAKNIQYF. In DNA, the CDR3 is TGCGCCAGCAGTCAGGCGACTCCGGGACAACTAGCCAAAAACATTCAGTACTTC.

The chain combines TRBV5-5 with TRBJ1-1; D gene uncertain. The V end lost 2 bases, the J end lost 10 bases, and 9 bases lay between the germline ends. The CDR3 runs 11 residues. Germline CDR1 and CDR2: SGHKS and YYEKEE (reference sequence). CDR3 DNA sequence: TGTGCCAGCAGCTTTGAAAGAGGAGCTTTCTTT. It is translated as CASSFERGAFF.

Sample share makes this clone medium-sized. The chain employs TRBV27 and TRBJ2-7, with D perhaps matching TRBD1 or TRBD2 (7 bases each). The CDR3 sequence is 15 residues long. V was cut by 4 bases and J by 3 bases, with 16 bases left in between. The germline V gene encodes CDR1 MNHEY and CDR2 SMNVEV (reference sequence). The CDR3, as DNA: TGTGCCAGCAGTTCGGGGGGAACAGGGGTCTACGAGCAGTACTTC. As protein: CASSSGGTGVYEQYF.

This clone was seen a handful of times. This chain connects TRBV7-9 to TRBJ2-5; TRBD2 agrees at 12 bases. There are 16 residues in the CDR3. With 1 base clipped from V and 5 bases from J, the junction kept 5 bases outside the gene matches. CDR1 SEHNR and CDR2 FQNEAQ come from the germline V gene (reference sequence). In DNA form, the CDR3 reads TGTGCCAGCAGCTTAGGACTAGCGGGAGAAAGGGAGACCCAGTACTTC. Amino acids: CASSLGLAGERETQYF.

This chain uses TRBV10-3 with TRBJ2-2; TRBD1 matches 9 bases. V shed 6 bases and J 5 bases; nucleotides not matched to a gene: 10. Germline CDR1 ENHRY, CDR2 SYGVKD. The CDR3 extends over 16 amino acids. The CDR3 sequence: CAISPDRGGLTGELFF. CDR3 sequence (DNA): TGTGCCATCAGCCCTGACAGGGGGGGATTGACCGGGGAGCTGTTTTTT.

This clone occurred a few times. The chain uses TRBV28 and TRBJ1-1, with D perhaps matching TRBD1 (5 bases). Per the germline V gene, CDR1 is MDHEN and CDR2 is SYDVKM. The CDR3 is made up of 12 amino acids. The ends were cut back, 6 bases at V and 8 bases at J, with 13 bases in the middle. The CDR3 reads CASSLQTDEAFF. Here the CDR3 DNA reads TGTGCCAGCAGCCTACAGACAGACGAAGCTTTCTTT.

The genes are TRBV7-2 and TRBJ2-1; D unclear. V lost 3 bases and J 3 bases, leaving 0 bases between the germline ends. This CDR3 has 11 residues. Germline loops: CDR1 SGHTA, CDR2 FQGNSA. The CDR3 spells CASSFYNEQFF. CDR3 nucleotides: TGTGCCAGCAGCTTCTACAATGAGCAGTTCTTC.

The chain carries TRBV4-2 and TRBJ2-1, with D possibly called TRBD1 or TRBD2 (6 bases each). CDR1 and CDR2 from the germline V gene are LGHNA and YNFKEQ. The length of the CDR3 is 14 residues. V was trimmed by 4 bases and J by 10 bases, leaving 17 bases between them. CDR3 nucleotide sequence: TGTGCCAGCAGCCGAATTCCGGGGGCCGGGGAGCAGTTCTTC. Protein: CASSRIPGAGEQFF.

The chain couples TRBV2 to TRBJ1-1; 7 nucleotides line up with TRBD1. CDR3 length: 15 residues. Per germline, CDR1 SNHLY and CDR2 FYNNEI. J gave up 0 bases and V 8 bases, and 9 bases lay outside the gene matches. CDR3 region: CASWNRGLMNTEAFF. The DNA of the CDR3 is TGTGCCAGCTGGAACAGGGGCCTCATGAACACTGAAGCTTTCTTT.

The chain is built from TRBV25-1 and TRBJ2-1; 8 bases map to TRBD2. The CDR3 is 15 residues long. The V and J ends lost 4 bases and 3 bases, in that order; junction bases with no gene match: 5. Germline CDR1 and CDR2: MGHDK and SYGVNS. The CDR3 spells CASSAAGGIYNEQFF. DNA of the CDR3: TGTGCCAGCAGTGCGGCGGGAGGAATCTACAATGAGCAGTTCTTC.

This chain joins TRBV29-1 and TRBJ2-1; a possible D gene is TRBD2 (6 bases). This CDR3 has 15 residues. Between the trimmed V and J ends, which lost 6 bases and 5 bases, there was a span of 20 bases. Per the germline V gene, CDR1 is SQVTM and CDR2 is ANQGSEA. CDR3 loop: CSVITLADWNNEQFF. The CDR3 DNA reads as TGCAGCGTCATCACCTTAGCGGATTGGAACAATGAGCAGTTCTTC.

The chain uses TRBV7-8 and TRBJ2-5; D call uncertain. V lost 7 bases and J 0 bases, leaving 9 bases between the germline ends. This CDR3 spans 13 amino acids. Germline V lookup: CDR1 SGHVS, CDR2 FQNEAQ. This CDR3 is CASTRSYQETQYF. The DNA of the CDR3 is TGTGCCAGCACACGCTCGTACCAAGAGACCCAGTACTTC.

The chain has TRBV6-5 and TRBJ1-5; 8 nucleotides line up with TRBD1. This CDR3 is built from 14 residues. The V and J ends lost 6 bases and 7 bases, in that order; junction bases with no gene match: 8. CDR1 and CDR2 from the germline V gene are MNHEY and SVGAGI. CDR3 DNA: TGTGCCAGCAGACCCCGGACAGGGTTACAGCCCCAGCATTTT. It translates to CASRPRTGLQPQHF.

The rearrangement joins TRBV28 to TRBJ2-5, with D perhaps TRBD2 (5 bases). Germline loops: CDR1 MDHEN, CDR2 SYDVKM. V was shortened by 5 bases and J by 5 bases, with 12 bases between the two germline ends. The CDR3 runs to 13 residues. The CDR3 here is CASSLPTGETQYF. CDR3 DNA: TGTGCCAGCAGTCTCCCGACGGGGGAGACCCAGTACTTC.

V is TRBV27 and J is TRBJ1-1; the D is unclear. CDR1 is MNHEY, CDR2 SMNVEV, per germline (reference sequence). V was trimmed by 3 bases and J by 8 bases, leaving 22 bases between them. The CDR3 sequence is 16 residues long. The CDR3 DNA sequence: TGTGCCAGCAGTTTGTTCCAAAACCACCTTGCCGGGGAAGCTTTCTTT. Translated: CASSLFQNHLAGEAFF.

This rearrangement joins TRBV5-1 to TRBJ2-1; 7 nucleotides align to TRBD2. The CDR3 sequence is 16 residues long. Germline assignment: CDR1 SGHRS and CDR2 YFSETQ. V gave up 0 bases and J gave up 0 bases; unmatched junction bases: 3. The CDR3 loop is CASSLDGGSSYNEQFF. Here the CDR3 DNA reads TGCGCCAGCAGCTTGGACGGGGGGAGCTCCTACAATGAGCAGTTCTTC.

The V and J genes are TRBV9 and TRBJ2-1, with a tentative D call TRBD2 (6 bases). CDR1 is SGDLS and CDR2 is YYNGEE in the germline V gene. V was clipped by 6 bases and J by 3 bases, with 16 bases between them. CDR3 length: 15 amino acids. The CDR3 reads CASTLDSGSYNEQFF. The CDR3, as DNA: TGTGCCAGCACCCTTGACTCCGGGAGCTACAATGAGCAGTTCTTC.

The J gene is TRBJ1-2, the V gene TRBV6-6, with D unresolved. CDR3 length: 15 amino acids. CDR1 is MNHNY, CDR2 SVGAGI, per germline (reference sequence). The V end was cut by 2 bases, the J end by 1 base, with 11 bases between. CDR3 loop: CASSYGPLINYGYTF. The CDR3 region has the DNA TGTGCCAGCAGTTACGGGCCGTTAATTAACTATGGCTACACCTTC.

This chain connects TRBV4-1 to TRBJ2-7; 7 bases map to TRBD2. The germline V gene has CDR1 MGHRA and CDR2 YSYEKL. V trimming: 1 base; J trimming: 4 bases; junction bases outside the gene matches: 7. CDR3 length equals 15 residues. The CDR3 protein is CASSQATSSGYEQYF. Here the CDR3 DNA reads TGCGCCAGCAGCCAAGCGACTAGCTCAGGGTACGAGCAGTACTTC.

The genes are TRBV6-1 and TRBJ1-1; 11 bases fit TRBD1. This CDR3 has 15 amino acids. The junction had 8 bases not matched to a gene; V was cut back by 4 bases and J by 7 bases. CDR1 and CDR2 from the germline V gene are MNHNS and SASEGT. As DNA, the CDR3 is TGTGCCAGCAGTGGGACAGGGGGCGATCTGAATGAAGCTTTCTTT. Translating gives CASSGTGGDLNEAFF.